The clone carrying this T cell receptor (beta chain) was detected only once. Its antigen is unknown. Every contributor of samples was a Caucasian grown-up residing in Nashville, Tennessee. These data come from a study of shared clonotypes between healthy human individuals. Overall study: Each donor contributed plates that comprised three CD4 naive, three CD4 memory, two CD8 naive and one CD8 memory. Study-level findings and limits: Non-shared clonotypes displayed generation probabilities falling below those of clonotypes present in all four donors. Across a handful of donors, naive CD4 shared around 5.4%, naive CD8 over 3%, memory CD4 more than 2%, memory CD8 0.4% to 0.5%.

CDR1 and CDR2 (germline): SGHRS, YFSETQ. The CDR3 runs 15 residues. Deletions cut 5 bases from V and 2 bases from J, with 14 bases between. Method: immunoSEQ multiplex PCR; TCRdb's copy keeps in-frame clones and lacks some. The repertoire holds roughly 400,000 clones, around 96% seen once, with less than 0.35% in the top ten. The specimen was memory CD8+ T cells sorted from blood. Subset in this sample: CD45RO+ cells pooled with CCR7-negative TemRA cells. The chain recombines TRBV5-1 with TRBJ2-1; D not resolved. The source of this sequence is a man aged 30 to 39 in good health. CDR3 in amino acids: CASRPLSSPYNEQFF. The CDR3 region has the DNA TGCGCCAGCAGACCGCTAAGTTCCCCCTACAATGAGCAGTTCTTC.